This T cell receptor beta chain was documented in a study of OX40 agonist ivuxolimab in advanced cancers. TCRdb's copy holds only in-frame clones and misses some; the assay was immunoSEQ multiplex PCR. The table lists about 62,000 clones, roughly 84% of them singletons. Germline V gene sequence: CDR1 SGDLS, CDR2 YYNGEE. CDR3 size: 17 residues. V was clipped by 0 bases and J by 5 bases; unmatched bases: 10. The genes are TRBV9 and TRBJ2-1, with 8 bases matching TRBD2. Sequenced here: CD4+ or CD8+ T cells sorted from blood, sampled in a trial of the OX40 agonist ivuxolimab. The sequence derives from an adult with an advanced solid tumor such as melanoma, head and neck, liver or kidney cancer. The CDR3 spells CASSVERISGIDNEQFF. CDR3 nucleotides: TGTGCCAGCAGCGTAGAGAGAATTAGCGGGATCGACAATGAGCAGTTCTTC.